A single sample gave rise to the 27 T cell receptor beta chains below, sequenced in a study of blood T cell repertoires in COVID-19. Assay: immunoSEQ multiplex PCR; the TCRdb copy retains only in-frame clones and omits some. The table records almost 250,000 clones, around 89% of them present only once. The specimen was PBMCs or T cells enriched from blood (not recorded which). The receptors here all came from a woman aged 25 to 39 who had recovered from COVID-19.

The rearrangement links TRBV5-1 to TRBJ2-3, with D perhaps matching TRBD2 (5 bases). Germline CDR1 is SGHRS and CDR2 is YFSETQ. Between the trimmed V and J ends, which lost 2 bases and 7 bases, there was a span of 20 bases. There are 16 residues in the CDR3. CDR3 coding DNA: TGCGCCAGCAGCTTAAACCCGGGATACGGCCAAAATACGCAGTATTTT. This translates into CASSLNPGYGQNTQYF.

The V and J genes are TRBV29-1 and TRBJ2-5, with TRBD2 matching 8 bases. Germline CDR1 is SQVTM and CDR2 is ANQGSEA. This CDR3 contains 12 residues. The V segment lost 6 bases and the J segment 5 bases; nucleotides outside the gene matches: 5. CDR3 in DNA: TGCAGCGTCCCCGGGGGGGCGGAGACCCAGTACTTC. Protein sequence: CSVPGGAETQYF.

This clone was seen only a few times. The chain carries TRBV4-2 and TRBJ2-1; D remains unclear. Deletions cut 0 bases from V and 3 bases from J, with 9 bases between. This CDR3 has 15 amino acids. Germline lookup yields CDR1 LGHNA and CDR2 YNFKEQ. CDR3 loop: CASSQEKASYNEQFF. The CDR3 DNA reads TGTGCCAGCAGCCAAGAAAAGGCTAGCTACAATGAGCAGTTCTTC.

This chain links TRBV6-2 or TRBV6-3 with TRBJ2-7; the D is unclear. V was cut by 6 bases and J by 2 bases, with 17 bases left in between. Germline V CDR1 and CDR2: MNHEY, SVGEGT. This CDR3 is built from 15 residues. CDR3: CASSPTSGSAYEQYF. In nucleotides, the CDR3 is TGTGCCAGCAGCCCCACGTCTGGCAGTGCCTACGAGCAGTACTTC.

This chain's CDR3 is CASKGAANEKLFF. The CDR3 coding sequence is TGTGCCAGCAAAGGGGCGGCTAATGAAAAACTGTTTTTT. The rearrangement joins TRBV28 to TRBJ1-4, with D perhaps TRBD1 (5 bases). This CDR3 has 13 residues. The germline V gene encodes CDR1 MDHEN and CDR2 SYDVKM. Trimming stripped 7 bases from V and 3 bases from J, with 9 bases between.

V gene TRBV28 combines with J gene TRBJ2-7; weak D call: TRBD1 (6 bases). The CDR3 consists of 12 residues. Looked up from germline, CDR1 is MDHEN and CDR2 is SYDVKM. Trimming stripped 5 bases from V and 7 bases from J, with 12 bases between. For the CDR3, the DNA is TGTGCCAGCAGTCTACTTCAGGGGGAGCAGTACTTC. This sequence encodes CASSLLQGEQYF.

The gene calls are TRBV13 and TRBJ1-5; TRBD1 is a possible D gene (6 bases). CDR1 is PRHDT, CDR2 FYEKMQ, per germline (reference sequence). This CDR3 is built from 15 residues. Trimming took 4 bases from V and 11 from J, leaving 21 bases between them. The CDR3 loop reads CASSSIGRGARTQHF. The CDR3 coding sequence is TGTGCCAGCAGCTCAATAGGTCGGGGGGCGAGGACCCAGCATTTT.

CDR3 sequence (DNA): TGTGCCAGCAGTTTCTCGAGCGGCCACGAGCAGTACTTC. Its protein product is CASSFSSGHEQYF. The chain joins TRBV27 to TRBJ2-7, with D possibly being TRBD2 (5 bases). Germline V gene sequence: CDR1 MNHEY, CDR2 SMNVEV (reference sequence). The V end was cut by 3 bases, the J end by 5 bases, with 11 bases between. There are 13 residues in the CDR3.

Ten or more counts support this clone. The gene calls are TRBV10-3 and TRBJ2-7; possible D gene TRBD2, 6 bases. Germline CDR1 reads ENHRY; CDR2 reads SYGVKD. The CDR3 loop spans 15 amino acids. The V gene lost 4 bases and the J gene lost 3 bases, with 16 bases spanning the gap. The CDR3 region is CAISGSGVDYYEQYF. The CDR3 DNA reads as TGTGCCATCAGTGGGTCTGGGGTGGACTACTACGAGCAGTACTTC.

The chain is built from TRBV6-5 and TRBJ2-7, with D perhaps TRBD2 (6 bases). The V and J ends lost 5 bases and 2 bases respectively, with 13 bases between them. CDR1 MNHEY and CDR2 SVGAGI come from the germline V gene. The length of the CDR3 is 14 residues. The CDR3 here is CASSLIADPYEQYF. The CDR3 bases are TGTGCCAGCAGTCTAATAGCGGACCCCTACGAGCAGTACTTC.

The V and J genes are TRBV18 and TRBJ2-1; TRBD2 matches at 12 bases. This CDR3 is built from 17 residues. The V gene's germline CDR1 is KGHSH and CDR2 LQKENI. After removal of 6 bases from V and 8 bases from J, the junction contained 14 bases not matched to a gene. The CDR3 reads CASSSQGTSGFNDEQFF. In DNA form, the CDR3 reads TGTGCCAGCTCGAGCCAAGGGACTAGCGGGTTTAACGATGAGCAGTTCTTC. The variable domain in full, completed from reference TRBV18 and TRBJ2-1, reads NAGVMQNPRHLVRRRGQEARLRCSPMKGHSHVYWYRQLPEEGLKFMVYLQKENIIDESGMPKERFSAEFPKEGPSILRIQQVVRGDSAAYFCASSSQGTSGFNDEQFFGPGTRLTVL.

V and J are TRBV28 and TRBJ1-5, with D possibly TRBD1 on 5 matching bases. CDR1 and CDR2 from the germline V gene are MDHEN and SYDVKM. The V and J ends lost 8 bases and 7 bases respectively, with 21 bases between them. The CDR3 length is 15 residues. The CDR3 nucleotides are TGTGCCAGCCTGGGGGGGGAGGGGAGGAAACAGCCCCAGCATTTT. The encoded protein is CASLGGEGRKQPQHF.

This clone showed up just once. The CDR3 is CASSQSGGGTPGYEQYF. The DNA of the CDR3 is TGCGCCAGCAGTCAATCAGGTGGCGGGACCCCCGGGTACGAGCAGTACTTC. The rearrangement joins TRBV23-1 to TRBJ2-7, with D possibly being TRBD2 (6 bases). TRBV23-1 is an open reading frame, and its role is uncertain. The CDR3 is made up of 17 amino acids. V was cut by 0 bases and J by 4 bases, with 19 bases left in between.

This clone was found a few times. The V and J genes are TRBV28 and TRBJ2-7; D remains unclear. Germline lookup yields CDR1 MDHEN and CDR2 SYDVKM. The CDR3 consists of 12 residues. V dropped 3 bases and J dropped 5 bases, with 8 bases sitting between them. Here the CDR3 reads CASSLTVHEQYF. As DNA, the CDR3 is TGTGCCAGCAGTTTGACTGTCCACGAGCAGTACTTC.

This sequence joins TRBV5-1 and TRBJ1-2; D perhaps matches TRBD1 (5 bases). CDR3 size: 18 residues. Germline-derived CDR1 and CDR2 are SGHRS and YFSETQ. V was trimmed by 0 bases and J by 6 bases, leaving 24 bases between them. CDR3 nucleotides: TGCGCCAGCAGCTTGGACGACAGTGCAGGAAGTAGCCGTAATGGCTACACCTTC. Translated, it gives CASSLDDSAGSSRNGYTF.

The chain is built from TRBV5-1 and TRBJ1-4; 9 bases map to TRBD1. The junction had 7 bases not matched to a gene; V was cut back by 3 bases and J by 7 bases. The CDR3 is 15 amino acids. In germline, CDR1 is SGHRS, CDR2 YFSETQ. For the CDR3, the DNA is TGCGCCAGCAGCTCACAGGGGGCTGTAAGTGAAAAACTGTTTTTT. It yields the protein CASSSQGAVSEKLFF.

The chain is built from TRBV11-1 and TRBJ2-7; D call uncertain. This CDR3 spans 14 amino acids. Germline V CDR1 and CDR2: SGHAT, FQDESV (reference sequence). The V end lost 1 base, the J end lost 0 bases, and 7 bases lay between the germline ends. CDR3 loop: CASSLDRDSYEQYF. The CDR3 nucleotides read TGTGCCAGCAGCTTAGACAGAGACTCCTACGAGCAGTACTTC.

For this clone: The sample contains more than one DNA sequence encoding this CDR3. V usage is TRBV4-3 and J usage is TRBJ1-2, with D perhaps TRBD1 (6 bases). Germline V gives CDR1 LGHNA, CDR2 YSLEER. The CDR3 is 15 residues long. Trimming cost V 3 bases and J 2 bases, with 13 bases left between them. This CDR3 is CASSQGRGTNYGYTF. CDR3 bases: TGCGCCAGCAGCCAGGGTAGGGGGACCAACTATGGCTACACCTTC.

The chain is built from TRBV27 and TRBJ2-5; 9 bases are shared with TRBD2. Germline CDR1 and CDR2: MNHEY and SMNVEV (reference sequence). Losses at the gene ends were 3 bases for V and 5 bases for J; bases not matched to a gene: 7. The CDR3 loop spans 15 amino acids. CDR3 residues: CASSLLAGTHETQYF. CDR3 coding DNA: TGTGCCAGCAGTTTGCTAGCGGGAACCCACGAGACCCAGTACTTC.

This clone has a single count. The rearrangement uses TRBV2 and TRBJ1-1, with 7 bases that match TRBD1. The V segment lost 4 bases and the J segment 9 bases; nucleotides outside the gene matches: 5. Germline V gene data show CDR1 as SNHLY and CDR2 as FYNNEI. The CDR3 is 12 amino acids. For the CDR3, the DNA is TGTGCCAGCAGTGGGGGGGACAGAAAAGCTTTCTTT. Its protein product is CASSGGDRKAFF.

The chain has TRBV2 and TRBJ1-5; weak D call: TRBD1 (5 bases). The CDR3 length is 14 residues. Germline assignment: CDR1 SNHLY and CDR2 FYNNEI. The V gene lost 7 bases and the J gene lost 4 bases, with 14 bases spanning the gap. The DNA for the CDR3 is TGTGCCAGCAATGGGGGGTATAGTAATCAGCCCCAGCATTTT. The encoded protein is CASNGGYSNQPQHF.

V usage is TRBV4-2 and J usage is TRBJ1-1; 9 bases are shared with TRBD1. The V gene end was trimmed by 4 bases and the J gene end by 7 bases; junction bases not matched to a gene: 10. This CDR3 is 15 amino acids long. Germline V lookup: CDR1 LGHNA, CDR2 YNFKEQ. In nucleotides, the CDR3 is TGTGCCAGCAGCCTAACATGGACAGGGGAAGATGAAGCTTTCTTT. This encodes CASSLTWTGEDEAFF.

The J gene is TRBJ2-7, the V gene TRBV4-1; 7 bases are a match to TRBD1. The CDR3 extends over 16 amino acids. Germline lookup yields CDR1 MGHRA and CDR2 YSYEKL. Germline trimming cut 2 bases from V and 2 bases from J; bases unmatched to any gene: 9. This CDR3 is CASSQPTGKGTYEQYF. The DNA for the CDR3 is TGCGCCAGCAGCCAACCGACAGGGAAAGGGACCTACGAGCAGTACTTC.

V is TRBV19 and J is TRBJ2-7, with 10 nucleotides matching TRBD2. Germline-derived CDR1 and CDR2 are LNHDA and SQIVND (reference sequence). V was clipped by 5 bases and J by 3 bases; unmatched bases: 4. This CDR3 region has 14 residues. In DNA form, the CDR3 reads TGTGCCAGTAGTTCAGCGGGAGGGTTCTACGAGCAGTACTTC. Translating it yields CASSSAGGFYEQYF.

The CDR3 bases are TGTGCCAGCAGCTTTTACAGGGGTCTGGGCGCGTCACCCCTCCACTTT. It is translated as CASSFYRGLGASPLHF. The V and J genes are TRBV5-6 and TRBJ1-6, with 7 bases that match TRBD1. In germline, CDR1 is SGHDT, CDR2 YYEEEE. V dropped 2 bases and J dropped 10; count of bases not matched to a gene: 12. CDR3 length: 16 residues.

This chain connects TRBV28 to TRBJ1-2, with 8 nucleotides matching TRBD1. There are 14 residues in the CDR3. The germline gives CDR1 MDHEN, CDR2 SYDVKM. J gave up 6 bases and V 2 bases, and 5 bases lay outside the gene matches. CDR3 sequence: CASSLLGQGDGYTF. In nucleotides, the CDR3 is TGTGCCAGCAGTTTACTTGGACAGGGTGATGGCTACACCTTC.

The rearrangement links TRBV28 to TRBJ2-7; TRBD1 matches at 10 bases. The CDR3 extends over 13 amino acids. The trim removed 6 bases at V and 3 bases at J, leaving 2 bases unmatched. Looked up from germline, CDR1 is MDHEN and CDR2 is SYDVKM. CDR3 in amino acids: CASRTGGHYEQYF. The DNA for the CDR3 is TGTGCCAGCAGGACAGGGGGCCACTACGAGCAGTACTTC.